This T cell receptor beta chain was recovered during a study of T cell changes during pregnancy in multiple sclerosis. Sequencing used immunoSEQ multiplex PCR; TCRdb keeps in-frame clones, though not all of them. The sample records roughly 28,000 clones, over 80% being singletons. V was cut by 0 bases and J by 11 bases, with 17 bases left in between. Germline CDR1 and CDR2: SGHRS and YFSETQ. The CDR3 length is 14 residues. The source is a female donor with multiple sclerosis, enrolled in a pregnancy study. V gene TRBV5-1 combines with J gene TRBJ1-1, with a possible D match to TRBD1 (5 bases). This specimen was CD8+ T cells from peripheral blood mononuclear cells, taken before pregnancy. The CDR3, as DNA: TGCGCCAGCAGCTTGGACCGAGCCCCAGGGAAGGCTTTCTTT. Amino acid sequence: CASSLDRAPGKAFF. The full variable domain, completed using reference TRBV5-1 and TRBJ1-1, is KAGVTQTPRYLIKTRGQQVTLSCSPISGHRSVSWYQQTPGQGLQFLFEYFSETQRNKGNFPGRFSGRQFSNSRSEMNVSTLELGDSALYLCASSLDRAPGKAFFGQGTRLTVV.